A single sample is the source of the 25 T cell receptor beta chains below, sequenced in a study of T cell responses to AZD1222 COVID-19 vaccine. TCRdb's table, derived via immunoSEQ multiplex PCR, lists solely in-frame clones and lacks some. The table lists some 100,000 clones, around 90% of them singletons. Here the sequenced sample was peripheral blood, taken 28 days after the second AZD1222 dose. These receptors all stem from an adult who received the AZD1222 COVID-19 vaccine.

This chain links TRBV5-6 with TRBJ1-1, with TRBD1 matching over 8 bases. The CDR3 is 17 residues long. After removal of 4 bases from V and 2 bases from J, the junction contained 13 bases not matched to a gene. CDR1 is SGHDT and CDR2 is YYEEEE in the germline V gene. The CDR3 sequence is CASSPTVRGLGNTEAFF. The CDR3 region has the DNA TGTGCCAGCAGCCCCACCGTCAGGGGGCTGGGCAACACTGAAGCTTTCTTT.

V gene TRBV3-1 (or the pseudogene TRBV3-2) combines with J gene TRBJ2-5, with 7 bases aligning to TRBD2. The V and J ends lost 6 bases and 5 bases, in that order; junction bases with no gene match: 39. The CDR3 has 24 amino acids. Germline V CDR1 and CDR2: LGHDT, YNNKEL (reference sequence). The CDR3 coding sequence is TGTGCCAGCAGGGGTATTAAGAGAAATCCCCTACTGGGCGGGAGCCCCCAGCGGGTGGAGACCCAGTACTTC. Translation: CASRGIKRNPLLGGSPQRVETQYF.

The chain uses TRBV5-4 and TRBJ2-2, with no clear D. CDR3 length: 14 amino acids. The V gene lost 6 bases and the J gene lost 6 bases, with 15 bases spanning the gap. The germline CDR1 and CDR2 sequences are SGHNT and YYREEE (reference sequence). The CDR3 is CASIPDAIPGELFF. DNA for the CDR3: TGTGCCAGCATCCCGGACGCCATCCCCGGGGAGCTGTTTTTT.

V is TRBV7-9 and J is TRBJ1-2, with D maybe TRBD1 (5 bases). V lost 1 base to trimming and J lost 5 bases, with 11 bases between them. From germline, CDR1 is SEHNR and CDR2 FQNEAQ (reference sequence). CDR3 length equals 14 residues. CDR3 protein: CASSLDGGRYGYTF. DNA for the CDR3: TGTGCCAGCAGCTTAGACGGGGGTAGATATGGCTACACCTTC.

The rearrangement links TRBV14 to TRBJ2-1, with TRBD2 matching over 12 bases. V lost 0 bases, J lost 4 bases, and 7 bases stayed unmatched. CDR3 length: 18 residues. The germline V gene has CDR1 SGHDN and CDR2 FVKESK. This chain's CDR3 is CASSQDWASGRAYNEQFF. In nucleotides, the CDR3 is TGTGCCAGCAGCCAAGATTGGGCTAGCGGGAGGGCTTACAATGAGCAGTTCTTC. Full variable domain (rest looked up from reference TRBV14 and TRBJ2-1): EAGVTQFPSHSVIEKGQTVTLRCDPISGHDNLYWYRRVMGKEIKFLLHFVKESKQDESGMPNNRFLAERTGGTYSTLKVQPAELEDSGVYFCASSQDWASGRAYNEQFFGPGTRLTVL.

This chain uses TRBV6-5 with TRBJ1-2; a possible D gene is TRBD1 (5 bases). The CDR3 consists of 13 residues. Germline V gene data show CDR1 as MNHEY and CDR2 as SVGAGI. V lost 6 bases, J lost 1 base, and 9 bases lay in between. CDR3 coding DNA: TGTGCCAGCAGGAGACAGTATAACTATGGCTACACCTTC. Translation gives CASRRQYNYGYTF.

The V call is TRBV6-4, the J call TRBJ2-2; unclear D gene. V lost 4 bases and J lost 4, with 7 bases in between. The CDR3 covers 13 residues. Germline CDR1 reads MRHNA; CDR2 reads SNTAGT. Here the CDR3 reads CASSALGTGELFF. CDR3 in DNA: TGTGCCAGCAGTGCCCTTGGCACCGGGGAGCTGTTTTTT.

In this sample, this clone turned up a few times. This rearrangement joins TRBV4-2 to TRBJ2-6, with D possibly being TRBD1 (5 bases). Germline loops: CDR1 LGHNA, CDR2 YNFKEQ. This CDR3 region has 16 residues. Between the trimmed V and J ends, which lost 0 bases and 0 bases, there was a span of 6 bases. CDR3: CASSQDQGSGANVLTF. The CDR3 DNA sequence: TGTGCCAGCAGCCAAGACCAGGGCTCTGGGGCCAACGTCCTGACTTTC.

The genes are TRBV6-5 and TRBJ1-5; the D gene is possibly TRBD1 (5 bases). The V gene lost 2 bases and the J gene lost 5 bases, with 10 bases spanning the gap. CDR1 and CDR2 (germline): MNHEY, SVGAGI. The CDR3 extends over 14 amino acids. The CDR3 nucleotides read TGTGCCAGCAGTTACCGGGGGATAGATCAGCCCCAGCATTTT. Its translation: CASSYRGIDQPQHF.

The rearrangement uses TRBV4-2 and TRBJ1-4; D not resolved. This CDR3 spans 15 amino acids. Germline lookup yields CDR1 LGHNA and CDR2 YNFKEQ. The ends were cut back, 0 bases at V and 3 bases at J, with 8 bases in the middle. Written as DNA, the CDR3 is TGTGCCAGCAGCCAAGATGCGAGAGCTAATGAAAAACTGTTTTTT. This translates into CASSQDARANEKLFF.

The V call is TRBV18, the J call TRBJ1-5, with D uncertain. CDR3 length: 14 amino acids. V lost 4 bases and J lost 1, with 8 bases in between. Germline V gene sequence: CDR1 KGHSH, CDR2 LQKENI. This CDR3 is CASSLFESNQPQHF. For the CDR3, the DNA is TGTGCCAGCTCACTCTTTGAGAGCAATCAGCCCCAGCATTTT.

The chain combines TRBV9 with TRBJ2-3, with TRBD2 identical over 9 bases. Germline loops: CDR1 SGDLS, CDR2 YYNGEE. V was pared by 4 bases and J by 6 bases, with 15 bases of the junction left unmatched. The CDR3 totals 17 residues. The CDR3 bases are TGTGCCAGCAGCAGTGGTAGCGGGAGTGGTTTGTCGGATACGCAGTATTTT. It is translated as CASSSGSGSGLSDTQYF.

The chain uses TRBV30 and TRBJ1-4; tentative D call: TRBD1 (5 bases). V lost 3 bases and J 4 bases, leaving 18 bases between the germline ends. Germline CDR1 is GTSNPN and CDR2 is SVGIG (reference sequence). CDR3 length equals 16 residues. CDR3: CAWRGRLQANNEKLFF. CDR3 bases: TGTGCCTGGAGGGGCAGGCTACAGGCGAATAATGAAAAACTGTTTTTT.

This chain joins TRBV6-2 or TRBV6-3 and TRBJ2-7; TRBD2 agrees at 10 bases. The CDR3 loop spans 14 amino acids. J gave up 1 base and V 5 bases, and 2 bases lay outside the gene matches. CDR1 and CDR2 from the germline V gene are MNHEY and SVGEGT. This chain's CDR3 is CASSASGGSYEQYF. CDR3 bases: TGTGCCAGCAGTGCTAGCGGGGGATCCTACGAGCAGTACTTC.

Written as DNA, the CDR3 is TGTGCCAGCACCCTTCTCGGGCTACAATACACCGGGGAGCTGTTTTTT. Its protein is CASTLLGLQYTGELFF. This chain uses TRBV27 with TRBJ2-2; D unclear. The CDR3 is made up of 16 amino acids. Trimming left V 7 bases short and J 3 bases short, with 18 bases between. CDR1 is MNHEY and CDR2 is SMNVEV in the germline V gene (reference sequence).

The chain is built from TRBV6-5 and TRBJ1-5; 8 bases are a match to TRBD1. After removal of 10 bases from V and 4 bases from J, the junction contained 6 bases not matched to a gene. Germline V lookup: CDR1 MNHEY, CDR2 SVGAGI. The CDR3 spans 13 residues. DNA of the CDR3: TGTGCCACCTGGACAGGGCTGAATCAGCCCCAGCATTTT. Protein product: CATWTGLNQPQHF.

This chain uses TRBV7-2 with TRBJ2-1; perhaps D is TRBD1 or TRBD2 (5 bases each). With 2 bases removed from V and 8 bases from J, the gap between germline ends came to 22 bases. This CDR3 comprises 17 residues. Per germline, CDR1 SGHTA and CDR2 FQGNSA. This CDR3 reads CASSLKWRGVRFDEQFF. DNA for the CDR3: TGTGCCAGCAGCTTAAAGTGGAGAGGGGTACGTTTCGATGAGCAGTTCTTC.

V usage is TRBV7-8 and J usage is TRBJ2-1, with a possible D match to TRBD2 (5 bases). Germline-derived CDR1 and CDR2 are SGHVS and FQNEAQ. V lost 5 bases to trimming and J lost 0 bases, with 23 bases between them. This CDR3 region has 19 residues. The CDR3 region has the DNA TGTGCCAGCAGCCCCACTTGGACGCTAGCACCGAGCTCCTACAATGAGCAGTTCTTC. Translation gives CASSPTWTLAPSSYNEQFF.

This clone has only a few counts. The rearrangement uses TRBV6-4 and TRBJ2-3; 8 bases align to TRBD1. The CDR3 is made up of 14 amino acids. Germline lookup yields CDR1 MRHNA and CDR2 SNTAGT. J lost 0 bases, V lost 8 bases, and 4 bases had no gene match. CDR3 residues: CASGQGSSTDTQYF. CDR3 DNA: TGTGCCAGCGGACAGGGATCGAGCACAGATACGCAGTATTTT.

The chain has TRBV4-3 and TRBJ2-7, with D possibly being TRBD1 (6 bases). Trimming shortened V by 4 bases and J by 3 bases, and 10 bases separated the two germline ends. CDR3 size: 13 residues. Germline V CDR1 and CDR2: LGHNA, YSLEER. CDR3 in DNA: TGCGCCAGCAGCCGCAACAGGGTCTACGAGCAGTACTTC. Its translation is CASSRNRVYEQYF.

The sample holds one count of this clone. The genes are TRBV7-9 and TRBJ2-5; TRBD2 might be the D (5 bases). The germline V gene has CDR1 SEHNR and CDR2 FQNEAQ (reference sequence). The CDR3 runs to 14 residues. The V and J ends lost 1 base and 5 bases respectively, with 11 bases between them. The CDR3 sequence: CASSLDRGGETQYF. CDR3 coding DNA: TGTGCCAGCAGCTTAGATCGCGGCGGGGAGACCCAGTACTTC.

The chain uses TRBV7-6 and TRBJ1-5, with unresolved D. Trimming stripped 0 bases from V and 4 bases from J, with 4 bases between. Germline lookup yields CDR1 SGHVS and CDR2 FNYEAQ. This CDR3 has 13 amino acids. The CDR3 protein is CASSLALNQPQHF. The CDR3 bases are TGTGCCAGCAGCTTAGCCCTAAATCAGCCCCAGCATTTT.

The V call is TRBV30, the J call TRBJ1-2; D gene unclear. Trimming stripped 0 bases from V and 0 bases from J, with 17 bases between. This CDR3 has 17 residues. CDR1 GTSNPN and CDR2 SVGIG come from the germline V gene (reference sequence). CDR3 loop: CAWSVSVNLMTNYGYTF. CDR3 nucleotide sequence: TGTGCCTGGAGTGTTTCCGTGAACCTTATGACTAACTATGGCTACACCTTC.

The chain combines TRBV19 with TRBJ2-5; TRBD1 aligns across 9 bases. V lost 4 bases and J lost 4; bases outside the gene matches: 4. The CDR3 is 14 residues long. Germline-derived CDR1 and CDR2 are LNHDA and SQIVND (reference sequence). The CDR3 nucleotides are TGTGCCAGTAGTAACGGACAGGGGCGAGAGACCCAGTACTTC. It is translated as CASSNGQGRETQYF.

The chain has TRBV25-1 and TRBJ2-2; weak D call: TRBD1 (6 bases). Trimming took 1 base from V and 5 from J, leaving 11 bases between them. Looked up from germline, CDR1 is MGHDK and CDR2 is SYGVNS. The CDR3 is 15 residues long. The DNA for the CDR3 is TGTGCCAGCAGTGAATGGGGCCAGGGGACCGGGGAGCTGTTTTTT. This encodes CASSEWGQGTGELFF.